These 2 T cell receptor beta chains were sequenced from one sample in a study of cytomegalovirus exposure and HLA in healthy donors. The PCR was carried out with 60 Vbeta primers and 13 Jbeta primers. The data were produced by immunoSEQ multiplex PCR, yet TCRdb's version contains in-frame clones alone and is incomplete. The sample yields 270,000 or so clones, around nine tenths seen once. Sequencing was done on a sample of PBMCs. The receptors were gathered from a girl between 2 and 10 years old in good health and CMV-seronegative.

The chain links TRBV2 to TRBJ1-2; D possibly corresponds to TRBD1 (5 bases). V shed 2 bases and J shed 2 bases, with 9 bases lying between them. The CDR3 runs 14 residues. Germline assignment: CDR1 SNHLY and CDR2 FYNNEI. The CDR3 loop reads CASSEFRGNYGYTF. CDR3 DNA: TGTGCCAGCAGTGAATTCCGGGGGAACTATGGCTACACCTTC.

The genes are TRBV6-4 and TRBJ1-5; D gene uncertain. The V end was cut by 0 bases, the J end by 0 bases, with 15 bases between. CDR3 length: 18 residues. CDR1 is MRHNA and CDR2 is SNTAGT in the germline V gene. CDR3 sequence: CASSDSKGDGYSNQPQHF. CDR3 nucleotide sequence: TGTGCCAGCAGTGACTCGAAAGGAGATGGGTATAGCAATCAGCCCCAGCATTTT.